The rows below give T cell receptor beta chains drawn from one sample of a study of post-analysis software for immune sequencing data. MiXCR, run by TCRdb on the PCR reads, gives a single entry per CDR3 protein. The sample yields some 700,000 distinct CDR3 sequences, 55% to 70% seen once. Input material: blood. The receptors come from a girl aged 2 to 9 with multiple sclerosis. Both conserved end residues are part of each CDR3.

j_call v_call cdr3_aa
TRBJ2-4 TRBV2 CASGGDTTQYF
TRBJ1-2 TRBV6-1 CASSTQASYGYTF
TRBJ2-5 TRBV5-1 CASSPGTALQETQYF
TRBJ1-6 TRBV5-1 CASSLGQGPSSPLHF
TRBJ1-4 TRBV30 CALETGRNGKLFF
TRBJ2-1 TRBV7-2 CASSFRGEGIHNEQFF
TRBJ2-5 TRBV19 CASSRGTGATKETQYF
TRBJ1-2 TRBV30 CAWSVRQGYGYTF
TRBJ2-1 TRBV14 CASSRDRGSYNEQFF
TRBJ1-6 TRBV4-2 CASSQASAGEGGYNSPLHF
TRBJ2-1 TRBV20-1 CSASYGTQVHNEQFF
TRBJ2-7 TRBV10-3 CAISESTSGSYEQYF
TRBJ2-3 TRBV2 CASSRTENTDTQYF
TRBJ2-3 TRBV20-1 CSARDAKRGDTQYF
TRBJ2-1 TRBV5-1 CASSPGTASTSYNEQFF
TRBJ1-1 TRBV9 CASSVAHEGANTEAFF
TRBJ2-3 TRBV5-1 CASSLATGRRADTQYF
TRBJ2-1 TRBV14 CASSQDRASGNGEQFF
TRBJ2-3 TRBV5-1 CASSLQGLAGGPTDTQYF
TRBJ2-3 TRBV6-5 CASSYSSASWDTQYF
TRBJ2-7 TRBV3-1 CASSPRTSGLYEQYF
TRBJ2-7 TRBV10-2 CAASGGHEQYF
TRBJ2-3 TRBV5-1 CASSLGGGSTDTQYF
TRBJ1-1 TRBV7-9 CASSLGRTGVTEAFF